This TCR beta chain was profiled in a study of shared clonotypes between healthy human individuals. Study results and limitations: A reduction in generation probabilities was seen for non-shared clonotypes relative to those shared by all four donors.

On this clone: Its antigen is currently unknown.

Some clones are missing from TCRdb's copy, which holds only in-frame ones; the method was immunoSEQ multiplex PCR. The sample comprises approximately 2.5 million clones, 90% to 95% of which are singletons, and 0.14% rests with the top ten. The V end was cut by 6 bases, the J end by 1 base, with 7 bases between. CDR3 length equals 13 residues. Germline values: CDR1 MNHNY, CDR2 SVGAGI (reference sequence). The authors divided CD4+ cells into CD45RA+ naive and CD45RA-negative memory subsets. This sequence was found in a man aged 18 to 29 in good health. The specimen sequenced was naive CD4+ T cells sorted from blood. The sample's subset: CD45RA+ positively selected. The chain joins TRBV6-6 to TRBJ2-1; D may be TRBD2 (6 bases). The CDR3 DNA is TGTGCCAGCAGAGGGAGGTCCTACAATGAGCAGTTCTTC. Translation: CASRGRSYNEQFF.